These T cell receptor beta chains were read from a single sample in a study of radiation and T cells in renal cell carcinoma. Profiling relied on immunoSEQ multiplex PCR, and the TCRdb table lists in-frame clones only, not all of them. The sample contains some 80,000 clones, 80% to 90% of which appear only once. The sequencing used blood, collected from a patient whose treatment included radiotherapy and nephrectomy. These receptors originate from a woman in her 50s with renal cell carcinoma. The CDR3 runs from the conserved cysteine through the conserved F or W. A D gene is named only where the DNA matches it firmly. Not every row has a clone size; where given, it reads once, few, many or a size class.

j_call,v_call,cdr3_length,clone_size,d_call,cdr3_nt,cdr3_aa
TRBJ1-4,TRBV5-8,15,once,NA,TGTGCCAGCAGCTCTAGACAGTCCTCGAATGAAAAACTGTTTTTT,CASSSRQSSNEKLFF
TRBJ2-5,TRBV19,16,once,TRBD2,TGTGCCAGTAGTCTCACCGGGACTAGGATCGGGGAGACCCAGTACTTC,CASSLTGTRIGETQYF
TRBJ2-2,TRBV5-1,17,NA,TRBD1,TGCGCCAGCAGCTTGGAGACAGGGGATTCTAACACCGGGGAGCTGTTTTTT,CASSLETGDSNTGELFF
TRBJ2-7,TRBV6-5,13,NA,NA,TGTGCCAGCAGTTCGAAGGGGCTCTACGAGCAGTACTTC,CASSSKGLYEQYF
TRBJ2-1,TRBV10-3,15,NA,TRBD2,TGTGCCATCAGCCCCTTCGTAGCGGGCAACAATGAGCAGTTCTTC,CAISPFVAGNNEQFF
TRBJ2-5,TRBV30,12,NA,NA,TGTGCCTGGAGGGCAGTCACAGAGACCCAGTACTTC,CAWRAVTETQYF
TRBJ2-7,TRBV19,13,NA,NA,TGTGCCAGTAATGAGGGGTCTTCTTACGAGCAGTACTTC,CASNEGSSYEQYF
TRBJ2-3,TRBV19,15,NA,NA,TGTGCCAGTAGTATAGTAGCGAGGAGCACAGATACGCAGTATTTT,CASSIVARSTDTQYF
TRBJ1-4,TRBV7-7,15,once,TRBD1,TGTGCCAGCAGCTTAGGACAGGGAGGAGATGAAAAACTGTTTTTT,CASSLGQGGDEKLFF
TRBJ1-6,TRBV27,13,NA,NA,TGTGCCACCCGGGACACCCCTATTTCACCCCTCCACTTT,CATRDTPISPLHF
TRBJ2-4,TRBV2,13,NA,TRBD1,TGTGCCAGCGGACGACAGGGTCGCAACATTCAGTACTTC,CASGRQGRNIQYF
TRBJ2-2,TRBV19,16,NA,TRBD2,TGTGCCAGTAAGGATAGCGGGAGGGGGGACACCGGGGAGCTGTTTTTT,CASKDSGRGDTGELFF
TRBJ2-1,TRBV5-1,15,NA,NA,TGCGCCAGCAGCCTCCCCGAGGGGGGGCTCAATGAGCAGTTCTTC,CASSLPEGGLNEQFF
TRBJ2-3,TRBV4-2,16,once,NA,TGTGCCAGCAGCCACGCTGACAGGTCCGGCACAGATACGCAGTATTTT,CASSHADRSGTDTQYF
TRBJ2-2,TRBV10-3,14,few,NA,TGTGCCATCAGTGAGTTCGTGGGCACCGGGGAGCTGTTTTTT,CAISEFVGTGELFF
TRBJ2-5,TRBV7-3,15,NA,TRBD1,TGTGCCAGCAGCTTAAACAGGGGATCCCAAGAGACCCAGTACTTC,CASSLNRGSQETQYF
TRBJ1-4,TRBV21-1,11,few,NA,TGTGCCAGCAGCCCCCAGGAAAAACTGTTTTTT,CASSPQEKLFF
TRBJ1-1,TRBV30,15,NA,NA,TGTGCCTGGAGCCGAGGGAGACAGGCGGGCACTGAAGCTTTCTTT,CAWSRGRQAGTEAFF
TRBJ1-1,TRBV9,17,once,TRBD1,TGTGCCAGCAGCGGCCGGGACAGGGCTTCCATGAACACTGAAGCTTTCTTT,CASSGRDRASMNTEAFF
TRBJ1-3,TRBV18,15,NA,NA,TGTGCCAGCTCACCACGCACAAACTCTGGAAACACCATATATTTT,CASSPRTNSGNTIYF
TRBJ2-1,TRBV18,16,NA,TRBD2,TGTGCCAGCTCCCCGGGACTAGCGTCCTCCTACAATGAGCAGTTCTTC,CASSPGLASSYNEQFF
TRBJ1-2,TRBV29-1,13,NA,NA,TGCAGCGTTGAAGAACCGGGTAGCTATGGCTACACCTTC,CSVEEPGSYGYTF
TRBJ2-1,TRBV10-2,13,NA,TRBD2,TGCGCCAGCAGTGACGGGACTAACAATGAGCAGTTCTTC,CASSDGTNNEQFF
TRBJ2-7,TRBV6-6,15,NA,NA,TGTGCCAGCAGAGCTTCGATAGGCAAGGGGGGCGAGCAGTACTTC,CASRASIGKGGEQYF
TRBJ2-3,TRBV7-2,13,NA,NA,TGTGCCAGCAGCTTAATTTCCACAGATACGCAGTATTTT,CASSLISTDTQYF
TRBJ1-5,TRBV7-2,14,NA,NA,TGTGCCAGCGCAATCGGGGAACACACTCAGCCCCAGCATTTT,CASAIGEHTQPQHF
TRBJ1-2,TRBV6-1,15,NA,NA,TGTGCCAGCAGTGAAGGACAGTTTTCTAACTATGGCTACACCTTC,CASSEGQFSNYGYTF
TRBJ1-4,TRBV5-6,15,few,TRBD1,TGTGCCAGCAGCTTGACAGGGGGCCTTGGTGAAAAACTGTTTTTT,CASSLTGGLGEKLFF
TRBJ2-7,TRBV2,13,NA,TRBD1,TGTGCCAGCAGGGCGACAGGGGGGTACGAGCAGTACTTC,CASRATGGYEQYF
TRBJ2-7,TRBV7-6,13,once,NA,TGTGCCAGCAGCACAACGGAGGGCTACGAGCAGTACTTC,CASSTTEGYEQYF
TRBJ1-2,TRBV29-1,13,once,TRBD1,TGCAGCGCCTGGACAGGGGGAAGGAATGGCTACACCTTC,CSAWTGGRNGYTF
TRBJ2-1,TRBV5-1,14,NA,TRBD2,TGCGCCAGCAGCTTAGCGGGGGTTTACAATGAGCAGTTCTTC,CASSLAGVYNEQFF
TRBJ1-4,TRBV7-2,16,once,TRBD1,TGTGCCAGCAGAAGACAGGGGGGAGCAACTAATGAAAAACTGTTTTTT,CASRRQGGATNEKLFF
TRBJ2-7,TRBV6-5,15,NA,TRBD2,TGTGCCAGCACCCCTGGGGGGGGGTACACCTACGAGCAGTACTTC,CASTPGGGYTYEQYF
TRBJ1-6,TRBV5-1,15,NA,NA,TGCGCCAGCAGCACCGCTGGGCGAGATAATTCACCCCTCCACTTT,CASSTAGRDNSPLHF
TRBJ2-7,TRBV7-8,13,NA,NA,TGTGCCAGCAGCAAACCAGGGAGCTACGAGCAGTACTTC,CASSKPGSYEQYF
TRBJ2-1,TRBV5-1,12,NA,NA,TGCGCCAGCAGCTTGATAGCAAACGAGCAGTTCTTC,CASSLIANEQFF
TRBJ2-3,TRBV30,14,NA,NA,TGTGCCTGGACCTCAATGGCAAGCACAGATACGCAGTATTTT,CAWTSMASTDTQYF
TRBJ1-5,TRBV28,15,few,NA,TGTGCCAGCAGTTTAGCCTCAGGGCGCAATCAGCCCCAGCATTTT,CASSLASGRNQPQHF
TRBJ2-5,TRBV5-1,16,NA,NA,TGCGCCAGCAGCTTGGCCGGAGAGGGTATAGGGGAGACCCAGTACTTC,CASSLAGEGIGETQYF
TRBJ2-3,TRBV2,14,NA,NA,TGTGCCAGCAGGGTGGGCGGGAGCACAGATACGCAGTATTTT,CASRVGGSTDTQYF
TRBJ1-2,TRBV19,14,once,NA,TGTGCCAGTAACCCAACGGCAGCCAACTATGGCTACACCTTC,CASNPTAANYGYTF
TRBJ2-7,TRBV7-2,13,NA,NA,TGTGCCAGCAGCCGACTACCGACCTACGAGCAGTACTTC,CASSRLPTYEQYF
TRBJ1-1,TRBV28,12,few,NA,TGTGCCTTCAGAGGGGCCAACACTGAAGCTTTCTTT,CAFRGANTEAFF
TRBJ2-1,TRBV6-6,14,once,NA,TGTGCCAGCAGTTACGGGACACAATACAATGAGCAGTTCTTC,CASSYGTQYNEQFF
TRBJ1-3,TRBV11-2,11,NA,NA,TGTGCCAGCAGCTTCGGAAACACCATATATTTT,CASSFGNTIYF
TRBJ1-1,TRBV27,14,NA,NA,TGTGCCAGCCGTCCCAGGGTACGGGACACTGAAGCTTTCTTT,CASRPRVRDTEAFF
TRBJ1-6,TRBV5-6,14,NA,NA,TGTGCCAGCAGCTTGCTTTCAGGAGATTCACCCCTCCACTTT,CASSLLSGDSPLHF
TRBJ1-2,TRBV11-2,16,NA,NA,TGTGCCAGCAGCTTAGATCAGGCAGGGCGGAGCTATGGCTACACCTTC,CASSLDQAGRSYGYTF
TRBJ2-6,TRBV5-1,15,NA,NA,TGCGCCAGCAGCTCGTCCCTATCTGGGGCCAACGTCCTGACTTTC,CASSSSLSGANVLTF
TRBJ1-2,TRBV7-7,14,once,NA,TGTGCTAGCAGCTTATTCGACCCCGCCGAGGGCTACACCTTC,CASSLFDPAEGYTF
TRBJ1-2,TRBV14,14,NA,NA,TGTGCCAGCAGCCTGTACTCCGGGACCAATGGCTACACCTTC,CASSLYSGTNGYTF
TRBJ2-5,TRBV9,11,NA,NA,TGTGCCAGCAGCGCAGGGTCGACCCAGTACTTC,CASSAGSTQYF
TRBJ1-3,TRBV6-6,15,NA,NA,TGTGCCAGCAGTTCAGACCTTCCTACTGGAAACACCATATATTTT,CASSSDLPTGNTIYF
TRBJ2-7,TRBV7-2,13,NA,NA,TGTGCCAGCAGCTCCGACACCCACTACGAGCAGTACTTC,CASSSDTHYEQYF
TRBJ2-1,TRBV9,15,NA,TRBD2,TGTGCCAGCAGCGTAGGGGGACTAGCCGTAGATGAGCAGTTCTTC,CASSVGGLAVDEQFF
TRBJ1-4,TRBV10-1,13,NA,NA,TGCGCCAGCAGTGAATCCAAGGATGAAAAACTGTTTTTT,CASSESKDEKLFF